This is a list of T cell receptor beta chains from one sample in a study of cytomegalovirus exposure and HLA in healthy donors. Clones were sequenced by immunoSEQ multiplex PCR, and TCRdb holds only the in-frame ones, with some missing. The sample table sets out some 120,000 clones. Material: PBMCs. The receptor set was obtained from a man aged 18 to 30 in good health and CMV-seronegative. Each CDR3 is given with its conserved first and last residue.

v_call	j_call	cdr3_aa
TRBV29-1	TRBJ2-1	CSVRGGTVPYNEQFF
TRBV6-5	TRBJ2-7	CASSYSIAGGVYEQYF
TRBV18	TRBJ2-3	CASSPPRTSGGDTQYF
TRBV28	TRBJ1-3	CASSRTGSGNTIYF
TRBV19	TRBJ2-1	CASSPVGGKIYNEQFF
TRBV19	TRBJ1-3	CASSMAAGQGSGNTIYF
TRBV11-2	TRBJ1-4	CAIQGRANEKLFF
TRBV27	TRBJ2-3	CASSSGQGTDTQYF
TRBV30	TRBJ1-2	CAWGGKGYTF
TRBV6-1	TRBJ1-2	CASSDRDRGTYGYTF
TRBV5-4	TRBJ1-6	CASSFGTYNSPLHF
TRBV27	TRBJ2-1	CASRPGLQKIEQFF
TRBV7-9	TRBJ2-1	CASSLVAGGLYNEQFF
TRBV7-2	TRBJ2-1	CASRYRGSDSYNEQFF
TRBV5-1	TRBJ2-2	CASSLVAGGPGELFF
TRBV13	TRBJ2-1	CASSPPTSGGMQFF
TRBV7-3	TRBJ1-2	CASSLGGGYGYTF
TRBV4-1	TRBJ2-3	CASSQPGLAGGVDTQYF
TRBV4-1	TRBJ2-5	CASSQGTGEETQYF
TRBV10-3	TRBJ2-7	CAISEARLAGVVLEQYF
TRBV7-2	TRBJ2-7	CASGLQGQDEQYF
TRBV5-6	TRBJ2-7	CASSPGLRTYEQYF
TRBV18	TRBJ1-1	CASSPVDRGLNTEAFF
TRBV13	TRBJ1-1	CASSLEGLRMNTEAFF
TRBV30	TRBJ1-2	CAWSPTGDGYTF
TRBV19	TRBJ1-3	CASSITPPGFYTIYF
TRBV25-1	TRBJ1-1	CASSDPGTEAFF
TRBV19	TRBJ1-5	CASSIEVPGPQHF
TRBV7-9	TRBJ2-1	CASFGGRAREQFF
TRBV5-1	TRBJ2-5	CASTPRRGEETQYF
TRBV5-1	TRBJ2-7	CASSLGPPSTGAEQYF
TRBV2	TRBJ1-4	CASSENRDSEKLFF
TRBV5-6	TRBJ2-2	CASSFERTGELFF
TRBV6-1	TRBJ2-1	CASLRAGNNEQFF
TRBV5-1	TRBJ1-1	CASQSGGLGDTEAFF
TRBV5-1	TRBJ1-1	CASSARPGNTEAFF
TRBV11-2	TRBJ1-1	CASSLVAGMNTEAFF
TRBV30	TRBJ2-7	CAWSVYRRDHYEQYF
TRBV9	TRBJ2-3	CASSVSPLGQGEDTQYF
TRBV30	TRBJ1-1	CAWIKGGRTEAFF
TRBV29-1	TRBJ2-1	CSVEDQGGGDEQFF
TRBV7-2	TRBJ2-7	CASSFRVDRPSREQYF
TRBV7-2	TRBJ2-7	CASSYRDRSHEQYF
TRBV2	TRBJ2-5	CASSDPGQLTKTQYF
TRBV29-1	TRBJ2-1	CSVEAGGHDEQFF
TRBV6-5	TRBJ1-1	CASRWTGSTEAFF
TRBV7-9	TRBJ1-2	CASSPSLLNLLNYGYTF